This T cell receptor beta chain derives from a study of CD8 T cells in Susac syndrome. Germline V gene lookup returns CDR1 GTSNPN and CDR2 SVGIG (reference sequence). The J segment lost 3 bases and the V segment lost 3 bases, leaving 1 base of the junction unmatched. The CDR3 length is 13 residues. RNA was extracted with the RNeasy kit, and a quantity of about 0.45 to 1 ug was reverse transcribed using random hexamers. Coverage of TCR beta CDR3 amplification by immunoSEQ multiplex PCR extended to 54 Vbeta and 13 Jbeta. In TCRdb, the immunoSEQ multiplex PCR reads were re-called with MiXCR into one record per CDR3 protein. This table holds more than 65,000 distinct CDR3 sequences, roughly 94% found once. Negative magnetic isolation gave CD8+ and CD4+ cells; FACS enriched CD8+ TEMRA.

Sequences were obtained from CD8+ T cells from PBMCs. This receptor was taken from a human donor in good health. This rearrangement joins TRBV30 to TRBJ2-2, with TRBD1 identical over 7 bases. This CDR3 reads CAWRTGYTGELFF. DNA of the CDR3: TGTGCCTGGAGGACAGGGTACACCGGGGAGCTGTTTTTT. The full variable domain, in which reference TRBV30 and TRBJ2-2 provide the parts outside the CDR3, is SQTIHQWPATLVQPVGSPLSLECTVEGTSNPNLYWYRQAAGRGLQLLFYSVGIGQISSEVPQNLSASRPQDRQFILSSKKLLLSDSGFYLCAWRTGYTGELFFGEGSRLTVL.